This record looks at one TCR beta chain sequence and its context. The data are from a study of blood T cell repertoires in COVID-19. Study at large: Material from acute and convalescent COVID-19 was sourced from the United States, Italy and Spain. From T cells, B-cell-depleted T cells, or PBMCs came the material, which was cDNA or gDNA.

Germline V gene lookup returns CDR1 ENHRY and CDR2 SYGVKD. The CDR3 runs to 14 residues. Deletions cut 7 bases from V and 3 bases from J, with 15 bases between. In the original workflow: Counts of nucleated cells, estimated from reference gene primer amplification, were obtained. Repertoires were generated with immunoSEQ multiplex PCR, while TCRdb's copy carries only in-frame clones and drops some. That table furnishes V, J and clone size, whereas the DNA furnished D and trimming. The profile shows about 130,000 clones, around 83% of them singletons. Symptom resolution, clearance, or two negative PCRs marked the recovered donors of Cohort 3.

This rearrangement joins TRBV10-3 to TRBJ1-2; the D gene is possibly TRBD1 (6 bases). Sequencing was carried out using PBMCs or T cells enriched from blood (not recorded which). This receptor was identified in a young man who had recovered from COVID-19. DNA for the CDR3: TGTGCCATCACCCCGGGGGGGGCCTACTATGGCTACACCTTC. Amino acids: CAITPGGAYYGYTF.